Following are 10 T cell receptor beta chains from one sample sequenced in a study of preoperative IRX-2 immunotherapy in early breast cancer (dated by TCRdb to the late 2010s). The receptor library was made with the immunoSEQ multiplex PCR assay. TCRdb's version of the immuneACCESS table is confined to in-frame rearrangements and falls short of the full clone set. An unresolved V gene accounts for under half of the shortfall where checked; the remainder is of unknown origin. For this sample the table gives 24,000 or so clones, of which approximately 84% were detected only once. The ten largest clonotypes hold 2% to 2.5% of the sample. Per the publication, the treatment or condition label means: preoperative locoregional IRX-2 cytokine immunotherapy. Sequencing used lymph node tissue, obtained before IRX-2 immunotherapy. The receptor source for this set is a human donor with breast cancer.

V and J are TRBV19 and TRBJ1-5, with a weak D call TRBD1 (5 bases). Germline CDR1 is LNHDA and CDR2 is SQIVND (reference sequence). Trimming removed 4 bases from V and 9 bases from J, with 25 bases in between. This CDR3 spans 17 amino acids. The CDR3: CASSTFTGTSASRPQHF. The CDR3 coding sequence is TGTGCCAGTAGTACCTTTACCGGGACGTCGGCTTCTCGGCCCCAGCATTTT.

V is TRBV6-8 and J is TRBJ1-3; D is undetermined. CDR3 length: 13 residues. The V end was cut by 1 base, the J end by 6 bases, with 7 bases between. Germline CDR1 reads MNHGY; CDR2 reads SAAAGT. CDR3 DNA sequence: TGTGCCAGCAGTTACTGGGCAGCAAACACCATATATTTT. It encodes CASSYWAANTIYF.

The J gene is TRBJ1-3, the V gene TRBV6-8; perhaps TRBD1 as D (6 bases). The CDR3 consists of 18 residues. The ends were cut back, 0 bases at V and 0 bases at J, with 15 bases in the middle. The germline gives CDR1 MNHGY, CDR2 SAAAGT. The CDR3 DNA follows: TGTGCCAGCAGTTACTCGAGAGGGGGGCTCGGCTCTGGAAACACCATATATTTT. This sequence encodes CASSYSRGGLGSGNTIYF.

This chain joins TRBV11-3 and TRBJ2-3; 7 nucleotides match TRBD2. CDR1 and CDR2 (germline): SGHNT, YENEEA. CDR3 size: 14 residues. The V segment lost 3 bases and the J segment 6 bases; nucleotides outside the gene matches: 6. The CDR3 sequence: CASSLGGLPDTQYF. The CDR3 DNA reads TGTGCCAGCAGCTTGGGGGGACTACCGGATACGCAGTATTTT.

The V gene is TRBV14, the J gene TRBJ2-7; unclear D gene. The CDR3 covers 14 residues. Germline loops: CDR1 SGHDN, CDR2 FVKESK. Between the trimmed V and J ends, which lost 1 base and 6 bases, there was a span of 13 bases. The CDR3 sequence is CASSQVRATSEQYF. The CDR3 nucleotides are TGTGCCAGCAGCCAAGTGAGAGCGACGAGCGAGCAGTACTTC.

The chain combines TRBV10-1 with TRBJ2-5; D uncertain. The CDR3 has 15 residues. The V gene lost 7 bases and the J gene lost 0 bases, with 15 bases spanning the gap. Germline loops: CDR1 WNHNN, CDR2 SYGVQD (reference sequence). The CDR3: CASTLCGAHQETQYF. CDR3 in DNA: TGCGCCAGCACTCTTTGTGGCGCCCACCAAGAGACCCAGTACTTC.

The rearrangement joins TRBV11-3 to TRBJ2-7, with TRBD1 identical over 7 bases. The CDR3 has 16 residues. Germline assignment: CDR1 SGHNT and CDR2 YENEEA. J was trimmed by 1 base and V by 4 bases; bases with no gene match: 10. As DNA, the CDR3 is TGTGCCAGCAGCTATGTAGCCTGGGACAGTTCCTACGAGCAGTACTTC. Its protein product is CASSYVAWDSSYEQYF.

The V call is TRBV18, the J call TRBJ1-2; 9 positions match TRBD1. CDR3 length equals 14 residues. V lost 5 bases, J lost 7 bases, and 8 bases stayed unmatched. CDR1 and CDR2 from the germline V gene are KGHSH and LQKENI. For the CDR3, the DNA is TGTGCCAGCTCATCGGGACAGGGATTAGGTGGCTACACCTTC. It encodes CASSSGQGLGGYTF.

This clone has more than one count but fewer than ten. This chain connects TRBV29-1 to TRBJ2-5; 8 bases agree with TRBD1. CDR1 and CDR2 from the germline V gene are SQVTM and ANQGSEA. The CDR3 covers 13 residues. V lost 6 bases, J lost 5 bases, and 8 bases stayed unmatched. The DNA for the CDR3 is TGCAGCGTCGGGGCAGGGGGCGAGGAGACCCAGTACTTC. Translating it yields CSVGAGGEETQYF.

Concerning this clone: At one end the junction does not follow the germline gene, possibly because of a read error. V and J are TRBV6-8 and TRBJ2-3; TRBD2 aligns across 13 bases. The CDR3 length is 17 residues. Germline V gene data show CDR1 as MNHGY and CDR2 as SAAAGT. This CDR3 is CAISRTSGGITTDTQYF. The CDR3 DNA follows: TGTGCCATCAGTAGGACTAGCGGGGGAATTACCACAGATACGCAGTATTTT.